This TCR beta chain was sequenced during a study of blood T cell repertoires in COVID-19. Study overall: PBMCs, B-cell-depleted T cells, or T cells were the source of the cDNA or gDNA that made up the material.

This clone was seen a single time. The CDR3 totals 16 residues. V was clipped by 0 bases and J by 3 bases, with 15 bases between them. The V gene's germline CDR1 is SGHNT and CDR2 YENEEA. Study processing details: From reference gene primer amplification, estimates of nucleated cell counts were derived. Some clones are missing from TCRdb's copy, which holds only in-frame ones; the method was immunoSEQ multiplex PCR. The V and J calls and clone size were taken over from that table, and D and trimming were inferred from the DNA. Of more than 70,000 clones listed, 80% to 90% are singletons. Sequencing was carried out using peripheral blood. V and J are TRBV11-3 and TRBJ2-7, with a tentative D call TRBD1 (6 bases). The TCR sequence derives from a woman of 80 years or more with active or convalescent COVID-19. CDR3 sequence (DNA): TGTGCCAGCAGCTTAGATTATCAACAGGGACGCTACGAGCAGTACTTC. This sequence encodes CASSLDYQQGRYEQYF.